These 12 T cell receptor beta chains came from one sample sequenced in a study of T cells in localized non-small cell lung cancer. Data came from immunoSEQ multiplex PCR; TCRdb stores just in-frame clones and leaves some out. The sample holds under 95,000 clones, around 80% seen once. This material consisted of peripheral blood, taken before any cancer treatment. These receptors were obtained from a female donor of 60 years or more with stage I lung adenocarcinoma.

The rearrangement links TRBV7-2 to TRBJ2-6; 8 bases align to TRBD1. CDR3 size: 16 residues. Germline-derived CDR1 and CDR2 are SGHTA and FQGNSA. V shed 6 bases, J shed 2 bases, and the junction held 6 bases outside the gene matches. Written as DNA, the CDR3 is TGTGCCAGCAGACCAGGGGGCGCGCCTGGGGCCAACGTCCTGACTTTC. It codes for CASRPGGAPGANVLTF.

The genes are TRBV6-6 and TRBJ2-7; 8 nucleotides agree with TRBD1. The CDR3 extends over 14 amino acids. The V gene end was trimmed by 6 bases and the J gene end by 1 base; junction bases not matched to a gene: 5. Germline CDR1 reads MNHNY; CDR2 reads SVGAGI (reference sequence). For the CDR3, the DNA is TGTGCCAGCAGCGCGGACAGGGTATCCTACGAGCAGTACTTC. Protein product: CASSADRVSYEQYF.

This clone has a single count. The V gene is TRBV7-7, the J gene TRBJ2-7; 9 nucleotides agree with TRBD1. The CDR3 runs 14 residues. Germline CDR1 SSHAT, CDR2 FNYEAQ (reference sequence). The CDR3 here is CAYTRDRDAYEQYF. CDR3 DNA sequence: TGTGCTTACACAAGGGACAGGGATGCCTACGAGCAGTACTTC.

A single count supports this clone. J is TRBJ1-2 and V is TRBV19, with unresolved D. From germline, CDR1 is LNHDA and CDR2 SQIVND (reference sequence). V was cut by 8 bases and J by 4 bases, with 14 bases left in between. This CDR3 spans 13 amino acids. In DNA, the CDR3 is TGTGCCAGTGGCGGTAATCTTCTCTATGGCTACACCTTC. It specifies CASGGNLLYGYTF.

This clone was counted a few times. The CDR3 spells CASSEMNTEAFF. Here the CDR3 DNA reads TGTGCCAGCAGTGAAATGAACACTGAAGCTTTCTTT. The chain carries TRBV2 and TRBJ1-1; D ambiguous. V shed 2 bases and J shed 0 bases, with 1 base lying between them. Germline lookup yields CDR1 SNHLY and CDR2 FYNNEI. This CDR3 region has 12 residues.

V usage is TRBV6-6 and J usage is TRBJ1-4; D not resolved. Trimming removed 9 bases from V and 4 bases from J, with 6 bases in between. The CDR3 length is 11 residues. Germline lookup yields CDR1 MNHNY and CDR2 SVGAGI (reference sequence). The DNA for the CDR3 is TGTGCCAGTGGATTTAATGAAAAACTGTTTTTT. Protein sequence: CASGFNEKLFF.

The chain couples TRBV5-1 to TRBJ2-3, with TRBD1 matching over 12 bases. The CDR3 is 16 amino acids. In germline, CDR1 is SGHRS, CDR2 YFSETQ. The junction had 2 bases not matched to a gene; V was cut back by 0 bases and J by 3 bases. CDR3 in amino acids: CASSLAGQGATDTQYF. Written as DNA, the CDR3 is TGCGCCAGCAGCTTGGCGGGACAGGGGGCGACAGATACGCAGTATTTT.

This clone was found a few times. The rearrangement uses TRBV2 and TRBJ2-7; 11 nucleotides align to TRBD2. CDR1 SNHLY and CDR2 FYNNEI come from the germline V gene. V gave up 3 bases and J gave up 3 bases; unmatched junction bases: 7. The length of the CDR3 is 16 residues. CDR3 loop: CASSDPLAGDYYEQYF. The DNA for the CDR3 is TGTGCCAGCAGTGACCCACTAGCGGGGGATTACTACGAGCAGTACTTC. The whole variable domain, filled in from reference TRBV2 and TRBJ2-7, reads EPEVTQTPSHQVTQMGQEVILRCVPISNHLYFYWYRQILGQKVEFLVSFYNNEISEKSEIFDDQFSVERPDGSNFTLKIRSTKLEDSAMYFCASSDPLAGDYYEQYFGPGTRLTVT.

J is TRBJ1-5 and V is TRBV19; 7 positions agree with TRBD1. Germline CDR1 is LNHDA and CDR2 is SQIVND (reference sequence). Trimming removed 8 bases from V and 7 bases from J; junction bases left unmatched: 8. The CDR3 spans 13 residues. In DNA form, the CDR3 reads TGTGCCAGTCAGACAGGGTCAGGGCAGCCCCAGCATTTT. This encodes CASQTGSGQPQHF.

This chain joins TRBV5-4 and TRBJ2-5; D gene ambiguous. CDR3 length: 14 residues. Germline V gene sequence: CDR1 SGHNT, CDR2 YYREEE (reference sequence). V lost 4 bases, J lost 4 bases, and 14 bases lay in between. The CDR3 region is CASSEPGLRETQYF. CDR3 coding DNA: TGTGCCAGCAGCGAACCCGGCCTCCGAGAGACCCAGTACTTC. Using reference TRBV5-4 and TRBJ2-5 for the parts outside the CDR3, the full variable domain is ETGVTQSPTHLIKTRGQQVTLRCSSQSGHNTVSWYQQALGQGPQFIFQYYREEENGRGNFPPRFSGLQFPNYSSELNVNALELDDSALYLCASSEPGLRETQYFGPGTRLLVL.

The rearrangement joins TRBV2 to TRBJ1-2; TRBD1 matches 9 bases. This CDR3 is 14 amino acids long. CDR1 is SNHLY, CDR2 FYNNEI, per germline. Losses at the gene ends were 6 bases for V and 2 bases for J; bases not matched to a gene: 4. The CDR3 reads CASRHGQGNYGYTF. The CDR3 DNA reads TGTGCCAGCAGACACGGACAGGGGAACTATGGCTACACCTTC. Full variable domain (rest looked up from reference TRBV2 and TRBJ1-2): EPEVTQTPSHQVTQMGQEVILRCVPISNHLYFYWYRQILGQKVEFLVSFYNNEISEKSEIFDDQFSVERPDGSNFTLKIRSTKLEDSAMYFCASRHGQGNYGYTFGSGTRLTVV.

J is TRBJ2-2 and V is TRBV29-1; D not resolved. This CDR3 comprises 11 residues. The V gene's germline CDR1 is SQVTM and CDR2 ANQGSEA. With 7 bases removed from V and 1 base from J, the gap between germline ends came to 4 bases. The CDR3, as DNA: TGCAGCGGGGGGAACACCGGGGAGCTGTTTTTT. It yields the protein CSGGNTGELFF.